The rows below give T cell receptor beta chains drawn from one sample of a study of T cell repertoires in cytomegalovirus infection. One entry per CDR3 protein results from TCRdb running MiXCR on the reads. The sample shows approximately 700,000 distinct CDR3 sequences, approximately 40% of them seen only once. Sequenced sample: PBMCs. These receptors originate from a human donor in good health (CMV status not recorded). Some clones in this sample may be carry-over from other donors' samples. CDR3s include the opening cysteine and the closing phenylalanine or tryptophan. The order of the fields is J gene, D gene, clone size, V gene, CDR3 DNA, CDR3 protein. The D gene is left open where the match is weak. Where a row states a size, it is once, few, many or the class of an expanded clone; other rows omit it.

j_call: TRBJ2-5
d_call: .
clone_size: .
v_call: TRBV4-2
cdr3_nt: TGTGCCAGCAGCCCGGGTCGGGGGCCGGAACAGACCCAGTACTTC
cdr3_aa: CASSPGRGPEQTQYF

j_call: TRBJ1-5
d_call: .
clone_size: .
v_call: TRBV19
cdr3_nt: TGTGCCAGTAGTATGTCACAGGGTGATCAGCCCCATCATTTT
cdr3_aa: CASSMSQGDQPHHF

j_call: TRBJ2-3
d_call: .
clone_size: many
v_call: TRBV7-2
cdr3_nt: TGTGCCAGCAGCCTTCGCCCCACAGATACGCAGTATTTT
cdr3_aa: CASSLRPTDTQYF

j_call: TRBJ1-4
d_call: .
clone_size: few
v_call: TRBV29-1
cdr3_nt: TGCAGCGTTGAAGGGGGGACTGAGAAACTGTTTTTT
cdr3_aa: CSVEGGTEKLFF

j_call: TRBJ2-2
d_call: .
clone_size: few
v_call: TRBV4-1
cdr3_nt: TGCGCCAGCAGCCAAAGGTCGGGGCAGGGATACGGGGAGCTGTTTTTT
cdr3_aa: CASSQRSGQGYGELFF

j_call: TRBJ1-1
d_call: TRBD1
clone_size: few
v_call: TRBV29-1
cdr3_nt: TGCAGCGCCGATAACCTCGGACAGGGCGGCACTGAAGCTTTCTTT
cdr3_aa: CSADNLGQGGTEAFF

j_call: TRBJ2-5
d_call: .
clone_size: .
v_call: TRBV29-1
cdr3_nt: TGCAGCGTTGCCGGGACTGGAGAGACCCAGTACTTC
cdr3_aa: CSVAGTGETQYF

j_call: TRBJ1-1
d_call: .
clone_size: few
v_call: TRBV6-2/TRBV6-3
cdr3_nt: TGTGCCAGCAGCCCCGATGACACTGAAGCTTTCTTT
cdr3_aa: CASSPDDTEAFF

j_call: TRBJ2-7
d_call: TRBD1
clone_size: few
v_call: TRBV7-2
cdr3_nt: TGTGCCAGCAGCTTGGACAGGGACCACGAGCAGTACTTC
cdr3_aa: CASSLDRDHEQYF

j_call: TRBJ2-2
d_call: TRBD1
clone_size: .
v_call: TRBV7-9
cdr3_nt: TGTGCCAGCAGCGCGACAGGGGTGAACACCGGGGAGCTGTTTTTT
cdr3_aa: CASSATGVNTGELFF

j_call: TRBJ2-7
d_call: TRBD1
clone_size: few
v_call: TRBV6-1
cdr3_nt: TGTGCCAGCAGTGAAGGACAGGGTCTTACCTACGAGCAGTACTTC
cdr3_aa: CASSEGQGLTYEQYF

j_call: TRBJ2-2
d_call: .
clone_size: .
v_call: TRBV28
cdr3_nt: TGTGCCAGCAGTTCCGCTAGGTCGAACACCGGGGAGCTGTTTTTT
cdr3_aa: CASSSARSNTGELFF

j_call: TRBJ1-3
d_call: .
clone_size: .
v_call: TRBV7-8
cdr3_nt: TGTGCCAGCAGCGCCGGTGTCTCTGGAAACACCATATATTTT
cdr3_aa: CASSAGVSGNTIYF